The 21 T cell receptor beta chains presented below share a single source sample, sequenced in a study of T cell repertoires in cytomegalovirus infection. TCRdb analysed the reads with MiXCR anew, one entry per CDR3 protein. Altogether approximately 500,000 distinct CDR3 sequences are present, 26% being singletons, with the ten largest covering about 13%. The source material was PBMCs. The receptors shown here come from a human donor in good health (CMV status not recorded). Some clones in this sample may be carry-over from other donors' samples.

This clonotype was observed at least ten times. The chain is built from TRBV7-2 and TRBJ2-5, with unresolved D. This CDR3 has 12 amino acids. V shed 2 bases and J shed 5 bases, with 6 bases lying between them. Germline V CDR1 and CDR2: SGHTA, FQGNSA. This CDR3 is CASSLHGETQYF. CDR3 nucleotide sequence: TGTGCCAGCAGCTTACACGGGGAGACCCAGTACTTC.

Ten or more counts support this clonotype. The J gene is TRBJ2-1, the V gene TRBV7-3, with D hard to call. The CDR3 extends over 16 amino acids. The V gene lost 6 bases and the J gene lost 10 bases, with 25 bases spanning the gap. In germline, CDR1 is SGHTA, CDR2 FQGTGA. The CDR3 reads CASSPLSGPDLGEQFF. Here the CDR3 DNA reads TGTGCCAGCAGTCCCCTCTCTGGACCAGACCTGGGGGAGCAGTTCTTC.

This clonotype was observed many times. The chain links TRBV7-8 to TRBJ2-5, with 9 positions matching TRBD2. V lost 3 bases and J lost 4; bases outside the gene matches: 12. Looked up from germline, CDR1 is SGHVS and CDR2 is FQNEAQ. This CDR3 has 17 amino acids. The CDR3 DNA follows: TGTGCCAGCAGCTTTTCTAGCGGGGCCCCTAAGGGAGAGACCCAGTACTTC. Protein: CASSFSSGAPKGETQYF.

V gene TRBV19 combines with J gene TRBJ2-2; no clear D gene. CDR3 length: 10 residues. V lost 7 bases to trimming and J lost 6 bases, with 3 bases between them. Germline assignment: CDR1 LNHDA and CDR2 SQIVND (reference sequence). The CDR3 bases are TGTGCCAGTATGGCCGGGGAGCTGTTTTTT. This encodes CASMAGELFF.

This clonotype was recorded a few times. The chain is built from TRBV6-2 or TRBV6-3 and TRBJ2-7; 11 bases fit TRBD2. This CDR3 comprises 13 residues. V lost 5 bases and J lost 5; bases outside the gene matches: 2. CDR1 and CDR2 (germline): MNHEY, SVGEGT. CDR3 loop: CASSRLAGNEQYV. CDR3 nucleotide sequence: TGTGCCAGCAGTAGACTAGCGGGAAACGAGCAGTACGTC.

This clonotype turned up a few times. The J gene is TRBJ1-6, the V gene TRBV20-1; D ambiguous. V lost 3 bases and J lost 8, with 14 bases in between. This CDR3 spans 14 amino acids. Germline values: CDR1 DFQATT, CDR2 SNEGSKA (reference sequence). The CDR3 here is CSASIEKGDSPLHF. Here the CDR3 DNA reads TGCAGTGCTAGTATTGAGAAGGGAGATTCACCCCTCCACTTT.

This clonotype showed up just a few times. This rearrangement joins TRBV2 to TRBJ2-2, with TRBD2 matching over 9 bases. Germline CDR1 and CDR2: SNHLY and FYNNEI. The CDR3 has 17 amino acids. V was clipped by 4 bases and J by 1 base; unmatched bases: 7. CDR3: CASSVTGTSLNTGELFF. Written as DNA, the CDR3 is TGTGCCAGCAGTGTTACCGGGACTAGCTTGAACACCGGGGAGCTGTTTTTT. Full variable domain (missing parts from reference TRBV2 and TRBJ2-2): EPEVTQTPSHQVTQMGQEVILRCVPISNHLYFYWYRQILGQKVEFLVSFYNNEISEKSEIFDDQFSVERPDGSNFTLKIRSTKLEDSAMYFCASSVTGTSLNTGELFFGEGSRLTVL.

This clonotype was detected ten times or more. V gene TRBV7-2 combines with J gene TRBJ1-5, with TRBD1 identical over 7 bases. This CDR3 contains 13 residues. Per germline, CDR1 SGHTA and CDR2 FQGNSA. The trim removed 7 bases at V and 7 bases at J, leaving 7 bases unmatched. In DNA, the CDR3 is TGTGCCAGCACCACCCAGGGGGGACAGCCCCAGCATTTT. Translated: CASTTQGGQPQHF.

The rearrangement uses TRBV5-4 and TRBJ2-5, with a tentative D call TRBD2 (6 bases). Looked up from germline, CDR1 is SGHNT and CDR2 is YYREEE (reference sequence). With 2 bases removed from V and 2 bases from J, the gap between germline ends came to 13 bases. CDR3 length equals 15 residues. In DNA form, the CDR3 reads TGTGCCAGCAGCTTCGTTGGGAGGACGCAAGAGACCCAGTACTTC. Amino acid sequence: CASSFVGRTQETQYF.

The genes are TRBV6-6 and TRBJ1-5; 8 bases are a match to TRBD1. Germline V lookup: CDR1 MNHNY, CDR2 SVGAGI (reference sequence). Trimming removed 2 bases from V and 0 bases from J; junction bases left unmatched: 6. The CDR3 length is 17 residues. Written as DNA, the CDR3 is TGTGCCAGCAGTTACAGGGACAGGCCTCATAGCAATCAGCCCCAGCATTTT. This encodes CASSYRDRPHSNQPQHF.

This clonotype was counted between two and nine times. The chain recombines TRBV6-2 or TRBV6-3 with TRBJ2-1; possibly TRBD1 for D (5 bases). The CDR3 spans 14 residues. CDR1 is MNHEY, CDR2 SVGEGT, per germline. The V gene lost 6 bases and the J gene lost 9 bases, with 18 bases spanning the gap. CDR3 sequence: CASSKGALGGEQFF. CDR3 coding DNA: TGTGCCAGCAGCAAAGGGGCTTTGGGTGGTGAGCAGTTCTTC.

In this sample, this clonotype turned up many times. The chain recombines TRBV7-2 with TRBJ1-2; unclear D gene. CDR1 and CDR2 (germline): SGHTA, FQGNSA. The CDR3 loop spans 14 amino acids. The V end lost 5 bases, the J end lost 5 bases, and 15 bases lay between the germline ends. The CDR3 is CASSHRLGGYGYTF. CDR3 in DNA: TGTGCCAGCAGCCACCGACTTGGAGGATATGGCTACACCTTC. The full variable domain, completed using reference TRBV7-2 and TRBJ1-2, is GAGVSQSPSNKVTEKGKDVELRCDPISGHTALYWYRQSLGQGLEFLIYFQGNSAPDKSGLPSDRFSAERTGGSVSTLTIQRTQQEDSAVYLCASSHRLGGYGYTFGSGTRLTVV.

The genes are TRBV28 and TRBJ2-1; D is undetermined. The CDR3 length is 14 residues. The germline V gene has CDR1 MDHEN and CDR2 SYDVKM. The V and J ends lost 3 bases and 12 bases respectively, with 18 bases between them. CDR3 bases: TGTGCCAGCAGTTTCGACGCCCCCCGTGGGTTGCAGTTCTTC. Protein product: CASSFDAPRGLQFF.

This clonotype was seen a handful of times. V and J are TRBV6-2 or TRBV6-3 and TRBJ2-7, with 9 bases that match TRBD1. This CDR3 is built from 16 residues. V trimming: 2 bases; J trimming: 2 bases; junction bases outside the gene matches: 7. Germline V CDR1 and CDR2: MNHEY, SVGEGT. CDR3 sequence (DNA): TGTGCCAGCAGTTACACCGTGGACAGGGGCGCCTACGAGCAGTACTTC. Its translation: CASSYTVDRGAYEQYF.

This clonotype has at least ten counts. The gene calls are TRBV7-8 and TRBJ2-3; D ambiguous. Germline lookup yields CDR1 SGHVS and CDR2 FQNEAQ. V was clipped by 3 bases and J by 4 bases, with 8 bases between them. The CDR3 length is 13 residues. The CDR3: CASSFKGADTQYF. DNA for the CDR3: TGTGCCAGCAGCTTCAAAGGCGCAGATACGCAGTATTTT.

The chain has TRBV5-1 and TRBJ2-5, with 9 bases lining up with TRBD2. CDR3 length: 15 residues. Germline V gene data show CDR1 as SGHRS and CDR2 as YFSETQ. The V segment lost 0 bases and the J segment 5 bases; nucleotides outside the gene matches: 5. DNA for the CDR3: TGCGCCAGCAGCTTGGCATTAGCGGGAGATGAGACCCAGTACTTC. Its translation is CASSLALAGDETQYF.

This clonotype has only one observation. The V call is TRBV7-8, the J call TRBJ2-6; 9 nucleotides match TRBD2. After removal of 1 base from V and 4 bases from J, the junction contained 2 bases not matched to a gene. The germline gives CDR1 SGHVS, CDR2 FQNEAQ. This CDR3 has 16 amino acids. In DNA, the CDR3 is TGTGCCAGCAGCTTAGAGCGGGGGGTCGGGGCCAACGTCCTGACTTTC. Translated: CASSLERGVGANVLTF.

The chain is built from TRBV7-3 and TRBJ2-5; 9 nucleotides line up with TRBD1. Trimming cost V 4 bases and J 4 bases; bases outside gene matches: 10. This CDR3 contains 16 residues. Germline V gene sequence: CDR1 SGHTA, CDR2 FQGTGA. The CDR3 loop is CASSSRGTGSPETQYF. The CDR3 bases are TGTGCCAGCAGCTCCAGGGGGACAGGGAGTCCAGAGACCCAGTACTTC.

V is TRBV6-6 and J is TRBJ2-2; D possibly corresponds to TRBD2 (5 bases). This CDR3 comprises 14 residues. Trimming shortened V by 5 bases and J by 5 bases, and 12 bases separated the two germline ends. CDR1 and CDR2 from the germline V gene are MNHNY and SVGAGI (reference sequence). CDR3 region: CASSAKLVTGELFF. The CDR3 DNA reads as TGTGCCAGCAGTGCGAAACTAGTTACCGGGGAGCTGTTTTTT.

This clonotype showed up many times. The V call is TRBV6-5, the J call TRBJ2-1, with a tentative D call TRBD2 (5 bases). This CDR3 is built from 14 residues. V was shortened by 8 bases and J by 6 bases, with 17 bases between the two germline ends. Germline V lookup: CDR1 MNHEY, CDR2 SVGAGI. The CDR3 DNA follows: TGTGCCAGCCGTTCCCCGGGGATAAGCAATGAGCAGTTCTTC. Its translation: CASRSPGISNEQFF.

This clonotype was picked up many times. CDR3 region: CASSLKGLAGGPADTQYF. In DNA form, the CDR3 reads TGTGCCAGCAGCTTAAAGGGACTAGCGGGAGGGCCGGCAGATACGCAGTATTTT. The chain joins TRBV11-2 to TRBJ2-3; 16 bases are a match to TRBD2. Germline V CDR1 and CDR2: SGHAT, FQNNGV. V lost 2 bases to trimming and J lost 4 bases; unmatched junction nucleotides: 6. The CDR3 is 18 residues long.